One and the same sample provided the 5 T cell receptor beta chains below, sequenced in a study of cytomegalovirus exposure and HLA in healthy donors. Amplification used 60 Vbeta primers and 13 Jbeta primers. Assay: immunoSEQ multiplex PCR; the TCRdb copy retains only in-frame clones and omits some. The sample records roughly 240,000 clones, more than 75% being singletons. The specimen was PBMCs. All receptors derive from a middle-aged woman in good health and CMV-seropositive.

The chain recombines TRBV5-1 with TRBJ2-3; tentative D call: TRBD2 (5 bases). The CDR3 contains 16 residues. The V gene's germline CDR1 is SGHRS and CDR2 YFSETQ. V lost 1 base and J 3 bases, leaving 15 bases between the germline ends. CDR3 nucleotide sequence: TGCGCCAGCAGCTTGAATTTGGGGTCGGGGACAGATACGCAGTATTTT. Encoded protein: CASSLNLGSGTDTQYF.

The chain couples TRBV7-2 to TRBJ1-1; D remains ambiguous. With 3 bases removed from V and 3 bases from J, the gap between germline ends came to 8 bases. The CDR3 loop spans 13 amino acids. The germline V gene encodes CDR1 SGHTA and CDR2 FQGNSA. The CDR3 sequence is CASSFWRDTEAFF. In nucleotides, the CDR3 is TGTGCCAGCAGCTTTTGGCGGGACACTGAAGCTTTCTTT. The variable domain in full, completed from reference TRBV7-2 and TRBJ1-1, reads GAGVSQSPSNKVTEKGKDVELRCDPISGHTALYWYRQSLGQGLEFLIYFQGNSAPDKSGLPSDRFSAERTGGSVSTLTIQRTQQEDSAVYLCASSFWRDTEAFFGQGTRLTVV.

As regards this clone: One end of the junction is discordant with germline, which a read error may explain. The V call is TRBV14, the J call TRBJ1-6; the D is unclear. The length of the CDR3 is 12 residues. The germline CDR1 and CDR2 sequences are SGHDN and FVKESK. In DNA form, the CDR3 reads TGTGCCAGCAGCCAATTGTATTCCCCCCTCCACTTT. It codes for CASSQLYSPLHF.

The chain joins TRBV19 to TRBJ2-5; the D gene is possibly TRBD1 (6 bases). The J call is doubtful: the DNA matches TRBJ2-7 better. The length of the CDR3 is 15 residues. Germline V gene sequence: CDR1 LNHDA, CDR2 SQIVND (reference sequence). The CDR3: CASSIEARQVCEQYF. Written as DNA, the CDR3 is TGTGCCAGTAGTATAGAAGCGAGACAGGTGTGCGAGCAGTACTTC.

The count of this clone is one. The chain uses TRBV15 and TRBJ2-3, with TRBD1 identical over 8 bases. V lost 1 base and J lost 4; bases outside the gene matches: 7. Per germline, CDR1 LNHNV and CDR2 YYDKDF (reference sequence). The CDR3 is made up of 16 amino acids. CDR3 protein: CATSRVDRGGSDTQYF. The CDR3 nucleotides read TGTGCCACCAGCAGAGTAGACAGGGGAGGTTCAGATACGCAGTATTTT.